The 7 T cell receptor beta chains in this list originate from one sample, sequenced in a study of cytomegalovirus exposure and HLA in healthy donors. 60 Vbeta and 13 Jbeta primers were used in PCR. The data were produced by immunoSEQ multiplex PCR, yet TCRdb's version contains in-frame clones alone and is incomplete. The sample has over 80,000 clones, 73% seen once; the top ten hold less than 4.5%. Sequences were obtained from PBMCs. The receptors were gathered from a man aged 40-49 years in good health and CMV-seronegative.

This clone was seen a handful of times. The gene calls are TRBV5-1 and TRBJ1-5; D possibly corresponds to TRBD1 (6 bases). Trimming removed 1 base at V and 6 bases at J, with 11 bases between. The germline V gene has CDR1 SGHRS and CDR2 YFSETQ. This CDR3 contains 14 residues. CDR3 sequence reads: CASSLRGGGQPQHF. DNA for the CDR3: TGCGCCAGCAGCTTGAGGGGGGGTGGTCAGCCCCAGCATTTT.

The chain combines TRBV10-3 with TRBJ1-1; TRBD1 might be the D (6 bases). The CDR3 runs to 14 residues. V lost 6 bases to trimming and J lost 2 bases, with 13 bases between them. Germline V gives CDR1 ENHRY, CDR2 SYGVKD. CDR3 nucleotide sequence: TGTGCCATCAGCCCAGGACAGATTAACACTGAAGCTTTCTTT. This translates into CAISPGQINTEAFF.

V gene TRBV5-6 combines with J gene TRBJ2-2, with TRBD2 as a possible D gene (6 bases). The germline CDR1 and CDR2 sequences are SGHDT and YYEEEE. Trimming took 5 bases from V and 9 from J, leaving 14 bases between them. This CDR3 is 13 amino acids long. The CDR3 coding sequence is TGTGCCAGCAGTTATGGGGGGAACCGGGAGCTGTTTTTT. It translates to CASSYGGNRELFF. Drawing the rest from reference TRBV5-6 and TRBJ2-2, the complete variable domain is DAGVTQSPTHLIKTRGQQVTLRCSPKSGHDTVSWYQQALGQGPQFIFQYYEEEERQRGNFPDRFSGHQFPNYSSELNVNALLLGDSALYLCASSYGGNRELFFGEGSRLTVL.

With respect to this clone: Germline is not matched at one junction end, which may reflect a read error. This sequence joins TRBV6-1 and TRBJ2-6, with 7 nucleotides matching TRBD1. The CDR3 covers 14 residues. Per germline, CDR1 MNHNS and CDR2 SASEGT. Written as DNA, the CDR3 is TGTGCCAGCAGGAACAGGGGTATAGCCAGCGTCCTGACTTTC. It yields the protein CASRNRGIASVLTF.

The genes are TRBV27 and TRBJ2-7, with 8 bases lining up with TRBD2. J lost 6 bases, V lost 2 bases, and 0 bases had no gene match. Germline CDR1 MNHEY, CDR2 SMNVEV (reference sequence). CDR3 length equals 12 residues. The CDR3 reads CASSLRGGEQYF. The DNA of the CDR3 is TGTGCCAGCAGTTTACGGGGGGGCGAGCAGTACTTC.

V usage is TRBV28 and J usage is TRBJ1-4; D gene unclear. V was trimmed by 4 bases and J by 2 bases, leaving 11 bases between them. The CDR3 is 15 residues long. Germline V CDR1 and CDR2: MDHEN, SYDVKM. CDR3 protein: CASSSRDGTNEKLFF. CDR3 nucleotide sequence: TGTGCCAGCAGTTCCCGGGATGGGACTAATGAAAAACTGTTTTTT.

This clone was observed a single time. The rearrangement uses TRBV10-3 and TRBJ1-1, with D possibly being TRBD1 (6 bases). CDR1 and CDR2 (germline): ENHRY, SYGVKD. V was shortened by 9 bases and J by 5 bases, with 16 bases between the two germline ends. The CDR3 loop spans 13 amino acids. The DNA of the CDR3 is TGTGCCATATCTACGGGGGGGCTAACTGAAGCTTTCTTT. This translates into CAISTGGLTEAFF.